Below, 19 T cell receptor beta chains from the same sample are listed, as sequenced in a study of T cells in Graves' hyperthyroidism and ophthalmopathy. Amplified TCR beta CDR3 regions derived from RNA transcripts. A set of HTBI primers served as the primers for a first-round RT-PCR of the TCR CDR3. MiXCR, applied by TCRdb to the multiplex PCR reads, yields one record per CDR3 protein. The table has roughly 350,000 distinct CDR3 sequences, about 13% seen once. The material sequenced was blood. Receptor source: a woman aged 40 to 50 with Graves' ophthalmopathy.

Of note for this clonotype: A clone one base away is much larger, so this may be a read error. The rearrangement links TRBV20-1 to TRBJ2-3; TRBD2 aligns across 7 bases. There are 13 residues in the CDR3. Germline V gene data show CDR1 as DFQATT and CDR2 as SNEGSKA (reference sequence). The CDR3 DNA follows: TGCGCTCAGGTGGGGGGGTCCACAGATGCGCAGTATTTT. This codes for CAQVGGSTDAQYF.

V gene TRBV14 combines with J gene TRBJ2-4, with D perhaps assigned TRBD1 or TRBD2 (5 bases each). Looked up from germline, CDR1 is SGHDN and CDR2 is FVKESK. This CDR3 is 16 amino acids long. V lost 0 bases, J lost 5 bases, and 14 bases lay in between. The CDR3 spells CASSQESFRGENIQYF. The CDR3 coding sequence is TGTGCCAGCAGCCAAGAGAGCTTCCGAGGGGAAAACATTCAGTACTTC.

The chain links TRBV4-1 to TRBJ2-5; D uncertain. This CDR3 region has 15 residues. Germline CDR1 is MGHRA and CDR2 is YSYEKL. V lost 6 bases, J lost 5 bases, and 19 bases lay in between. The CDR3 loop reads CASSHLSRQEETQYF. The CDR3, as DNA: TGCGCCAGCAGTCACCTCTCCAGGCAGGAGGAGACCCAGTACTTC.

This clonotype was seen many times. CDR3 DNA sequence: TGTGCCAGCAGTGAAGGGGTTGGTGCAGACGCCCCCACCAAAAACATTCAGTACTTC. Protein: CASSEGVGADAPTKNIQYF. The V gene is TRBV6-1, the J gene TRBJ2-4, with D unclear. Per germline, CDR1 MNHNS and CDR2 SASEGT. The CDR3 has 19 amino acids. Trimming stripped 1 base from V and 2 bases from J, with 21 bases between.

In its sample, this clonotype was seen many times. The V call is TRBV9, the J call TRBJ2-1, with a tentative D call TRBD2 (6 bases). V was pared by 0 bases and J by 9 bases, with 13 bases between. The CDR3 totals 14 residues. CDR1 and CDR2 (germline): SGDLS, YYNGEE. DNA of the CDR3: TGTGCCAGCAGCGTAGGGGCGGGAACCCCTGAGCAGTTCTTC. It specifies CASSVGAGTPEQFF.

This clonotype was recorded at least ten times. The rearrangement joins TRBV12-5 to TRBJ2-1, with 8 bases identical to TRBD2. Germline V gene sequence: CDR1 LGHNT, CDR2 FRNRAP. Losses at the gene ends were 5 bases for V and 8 bases for J; bases not matched to a gene: 14. The CDR3 runs 16 residues. DNA for the CDR3: TGTGCTAGTGGTGCACCGGGACTAGGGTCCATCGATGAGCAGTTCTTC. It codes for CASGAPGLGSIDEQFF.

This clonotype has a count of ten or more. The CDR3 DNA reads TGTGCCAGCAGTTACTCCCCTTCCGACAGGGGGAATGGCTACACCTTC. Translating gives CASSYSPSDRGNGYTF. This chain connects TRBV6-5 to TRBJ1-2; TRBD1 agrees at 9 bases. Germline V gene data show CDR1 as MNHEY and CDR2 as SVGAGI. V shed 0 bases, J shed 6 bases, and the junction held 8 bases outside the gene matches. The CDR3 extends over 16 amino acids.

This clonotype was detected ten times or more. The V call is TRBV20-1, the J call TRBJ1-2, with D perhaps TRBD1 (5 bases). Germline values: CDR1 DFQATT, CDR2 SNEGSKA (reference sequence). The V and J ends lost 0 bases and 5 bases respectively, with 10 bases between them. There are 13 residues in the CDR3. The DNA of the CDR3 is TGCAGTGCTAGAGATGCAGGGCGTTATGGCTACACCTTC. Translation gives CSARDAGRYGYTF.

A few counts support this clonotype. This sequence joins TRBV10-1 and TRBJ1-1; tentative D call: TRBD1 (5 bases). Germline V lookup: CDR1 WNHNN, CDR2 SYGVQD (reference sequence). V lost 2 bases, J lost 6 bases, and 13 bases lay in between. The CDR3 has 14 amino acids. The CDR3 loop is CASSERGPWAEAFF. The CDR3 DNA is TGCGCCAGCAGTGAGAGGGGACCGTGGGCTGAAGCTTTCTTT.

This clonotype was seen more than once but under ten times. The chain joins TRBV6-5 to TRBJ1-2; maybe TRBD1 (5 bases). The CDR3 runs 14 residues. V was pared by 0 bases and J by 6 bases, with 11 bases between. Germline V CDR1 and CDR2: MNHEY, SVGAGI. The CDR3 DNA is TGTGCCAGCAGTTACTCCGATGGGGCGGATGGCTACACCTTC. As protein: CASSYSDGADGYTF.

This clonotype has ten or more counts. This rearrangement joins TRBV6-1 to TRBJ1-1; D uncertain. Trimming shortened V by 6 bases and J by 1 base, and 6 bases separated the two germline ends. The CDR3 loop spans 12 amino acids. Germline CDR1 MNHNS, CDR2 SASEGT. CDR3 in DNA: TGTGCCAGCAGAGCCCAGAACACTGAAGCTTTCTTT. As protein: CASRAQNTEAFF.

This clonotype was detected only a few times. CDR3 amino acids: CASSQDRIAGRGETQYF. The CDR3 bases are TGTGCCAGCAGCCAAGATCGTATAGCGGGGAGAGGAGAGACCCAGTACTTC. The rearrangement joins TRBV3-1 to TRBJ2-5; the match to TRBD2 covers 8 bases. CDR1 is LGHDT, CDR2 YNNKEL, per germline (reference sequence). Trimming removed 0 bases from V and 4 bases from J; junction bases left unmatched: 10. The CDR3 runs to 17 residues.

A single count supports this clonotype. V usage is TRBV20-1 and J usage is TRBJ1-1; a weak D match, TRBD1 (5 bases). The V gene lost 6 bases and the J gene lost 5 bases, with 16 bases spanning the gap. Germline V gene lookup returns CDR1 DFQATT and CDR2 SNEGSKA (reference sequence). The CDR3 has 13 residues. CDR3 sequence: CSAREGSGTEAFF. Here the CDR3 DNA reads TGCAGTGCGAGGGAGGGGTCCGGGACTGAAGCTTTCTTT.

This clonotype has just a few counts. The chain recombines TRBV7-9 with TRBJ1-1; D is possibly TRBD1 (5 bases). Between the trimmed V and J ends, which lost 5 bases and 5 bases, there was a span of 12 bases. The CDR3 consists of 13 residues. Per germline, CDR1 SEHNR and CDR2 FQNEAQ (reference sequence). CDR3 in DNA: TGTGCCAGCAGCCCAGAGGGGAAAACTGAAGCTTTCTTT. Its translation is CASSPEGKTEAFF.

This clonotype has a count of ten or more. The chain recombines TRBV6-1 with TRBJ2-3, with a possible D match to TRBD1 (6 bases). The V end was cut by 6 bases, the J end by 2 bases, with 15 bases between. Germline V CDR1 and CDR2: MNHNS, SASEGT. The CDR3 totals 15 residues. CDR3 region: CASSDRWGLTDTQYF. The CDR3 coding sequence is TGTGCCAGCAGCGACAGGTGGGGCCTCACAGATACGCAGTATTTT.

The chain couples TRBV29-1 to TRBJ2-1; no reliable D call. The V end lost 7 bases, the J end lost 9 bases, and 19 bases lay between the germline ends. Germline loops: CDR1 SQVTM, CDR2 ANQGSEA. CDR3 length equals 13 residues. CDR3 DNA sequence: TGCAGCGCGGAGCGCCCGAGGTTGGGTGAGCAGTTCTTC. This sequence encodes CSAERPRLGEQFF.

This clonotype was seen ten or more times. The gene calls are TRBV20-1 and TRBJ1-2; D not certain. CDR3 length: 12 amino acids. CDR1 and CDR2 from the germline V gene are DFQATT and SNEGSKA (reference sequence). In DNA form, the CDR3 reads TGCATGTATCGTGTGGGTAACTATGGCTACACCTTC. It codes for CMYRVGNYGYTF.

This clonotype was counted only a few times. V is TRBV3-1 and J is TRBJ2-1; 10 nucleotides match TRBD1. CDR3 size: 16 residues. Germline CDR1 is LGHDT and CDR2 is YNNKEL (reference sequence). After removal of 5 bases from V and 0 bases from J, the junction contained 4 bases not matched to a gene. CDR3 region: CASSDRGPSSYNEQFF. The CDR3 nucleotides read TGTGCCAGCAGCGACAGGGGGCCGAGCTCCTACAATGAGCAGTTCTTC.

The chain couples TRBV20-1 to TRBJ2-5; D is unresolved. The CDR3 extends over 15 amino acids. Germline V gene lookup returns CDR1 DFQATT and CDR2 SNEGSKA (reference sequence). V was clipped by 4 bases and J by 1 base, with 16 bases between them. CDR3 sequence: CSATPTGRPQETQYF. The CDR3, as DNA: TGCAGTGCTACACCCACTGGTAGACCCCAAGAGACCCAGTACTTC.